This TCR beta chain was retrieved from a study of OX40 agonist ivuxolimab in advanced cancers. Clones were sequenced by immunoSEQ multiplex PCR, and TCRdb holds only the in-frame ones, with some missing. The sample lists over 65,000 clones; more than 70% were seen once. V was pared by 5 bases and J by 2 bases, with 15 bases between. The CDR3 contains 15 residues. Germline V lookup: CDR1 MNHEY, CDR2 SMNVEV (reference sequence). This receptor was taken from an adult with an advanced solid tumor such as melanoma, head and neck, liver or kidney cancer. V usage is TRBV27 and J usage is TRBJ1-2; tentative D call: TRBD1 (5 bases). The material was CD4+ or CD8+ T cells sorted from blood, obtained in a trial of the OX40 agonist ivuxolimab. CDR3 nucleotides: TGTGCCAGCAGTCCCGGGGGGGGTTTGAACTATGGCTACACCTTC. The encoded protein is CASSPGGGLNYGYTF.